This T cell receptor (beta chain) was observed in a study of T cells in localized non-small cell lung cancer. Overall study findings and caveats: Greater T cell density in blood accompanied longer overall survival. Adjacent lung was found to contain a median approximately 60 of the top 100 tumor clones. Analysis by sequencing included only one tumor region, so heterogeneity remains possible. The greatest T cell clonality was found in uninvolved adjacent lung (higher than in tumor).

For this clone: Its antigen is unidentified.

V was clipped by 3 bases and J by 2 bases, with 4 bases between them. This CDR3 has 12 amino acids. Looked up from germline, CDR1 is LNHDA and CDR2 is SQIVND (reference sequence). Clones were read by immunoSEQ multiplex PCR, and TCRdb kept only the in-frame ones, dropping some. Of around 45,000 clones listed, around 87% are singletons. The rearrangement uses TRBV19 and TRBJ2-5; no firm D call. The TCR comes from a man aged 40 to 70 with stage II lung adenocarcinoma. The source material was PBMCs, sampled before any cancer treatment. In DNA form, the CDR3 reads TGTGCCAGTAGTATGGGTCAAGAGACCCAGTACTTC. Encoded protein: CASSMGQETQYF.